This is a list of T cell receptor beta chains from one sample in a study of blood T cell repertoires in COVID-19. Some clones are missing from TCRdb's copy, which holds only in-frame ones; the method was immunoSEQ multiplex PCR. Among some 100,000 clones listed, around nine tenths were seen once. Sequencing input: peripheral blood. These receptors came from a man in his fifties or sixties with acute or convalescent COVID-19. CDR3s include the opening cysteine and the closing phenylalanine or tryptophan. The size entry is marked missing in some rows and otherwise reads once, few, many or a size class.

CASSQDLFGTDYGYTF - TRBJ1-2 TRBV14
CASSLGLAGALYEQYF - TRBJ2-7 TRBV7-2
CASRWTSGQSYEQYF - TRBJ2-7 TRBV28
CASSSPGQGDPNYGYTF - TRBJ1-2 TRBV5-1
CASSLSGGSQNGYTF - TRBJ1-2 TRBV11-3
CASSLGTQNYGYTF - TRBJ1-2 TRBV11-2
CASSYVTSEQYF - TRBJ2-7 TRBV6-6
CASSLSDGTYEQYF few TRBJ2-7 TRBV5-5
CASSLTIAGLSYNEQFF - TRBJ2-1 TRBV5-5
CASSRAGQASNTQYF - TRBJ2-3 TRBV3-1/TRBV3-2
CASSYGDRSNQPQHF once TRBJ1-5 TRBV6-6
CASSPQSGNYGYTF few TRBJ1-2 TRBV5-1
CASSLVPDRALNEKLFF - TRBJ1-4 TRBV5-1
CASSRTGAEAFF - TRBJ1-1 TRBV12-3/TRBV12-4
CASRPQTGSGYNEQFF - TRBJ2-1 TRBV28
CASSSLWGTANEKLFF - TRBJ1-4 TRBV19
CASSSLSGGSSSYEQYF - TRBJ2-7 TRBV7-9
CASSLESRVNEQFF - TRBJ2-1 TRBV5-1
CASSSSGRAFEQFF once TRBJ2-1 TRBV7-9
CASTIRQGARSPLHF - TRBJ1-6 TRBV6-5
CASRPNGQGLSYEQYF once TRBJ2-7 TRBV19
CASNPTGAEGYTF - TRBJ1-2 TRBV12-3/TRBV12-4
CASSQDRAGIYGYTF few TRBJ1-2 TRBV3-1/TRBV3-2
CASSLAITFGEQFF - TRBJ2-1 TRBV7-2